A single TCR beta chain is shown here with its context. Antigen: not known. This entry is derived from a study of CXCR3-negative and CXCR3-positive naive CD8 T cells. General study findings and limits: For CXCR3-positive naive cells, TRB CDR3s were more hydrophobic than those of CXCR3-negative naive cells. TCR strength was inferred from TRB CDR3 properties, while surface CD5 was comparable between naive subsets. Similar TRBV-TRBJ gene usage was seen in naive CXCR3-negative and CXCR3-positive cells, but not in memory cells. Partly lower CXCR3 expression followed cryopreservation, and most assays relied on fresh PBMCs.

Germline V gene data show CDR1 as SGHTA and CDR2 as FQGNSA. The CDR3 spans 14 residues. 5' RACE with UMI labels generated the TRB cDNA libraries. TCRdb reprocessed the 5' RACE reads, keeping one entry per CDR3 protein, no DNA. The repertoire table contains 150,000 to 180,000 distinct CDR3 sequences. A CD45RO-CCR7+CD27+CD95- profile was what naive CD8+ T cells displayed. The rearrangement uses TRBV7-2 and TRBJ2-1. The sequenced material came from naive CXCR3+ CD8+ T cells from blood. Subset given: CD45RO-CCR7+CD27+CD95- naive CD8+ T cells expressing CXCR3 (TNR3+). The clonotype comes from a human donor in good health. Some clones in this sample may be carry-over from other donors' samples. CDR3 residues: CASSFVGVHNEQFF.